This is a list of T cell receptor beta chains from one sample in a study of T cell repertoires in cytomegalovirus infection. Each CDR3 protein is one row after TCRdb ran MiXCR on the reads. The table has roughly 920,000 distinct CDR3 sequences, roughly a third seen once; the top ten hold under 15%. These receptors' targets are unknown. Sequencing was performed on cultured CD8+ T cells from PBMCs, taken from culture after CMV antigen stimulation. The receptors here all came from a human donor in good health (CMV status not recorded). Some clones in this sample may be carry-over from other donors' samples. Each CDR3 is given with its conserved first and last residue. A D gene is named only where the DNA matches it firmly. Only some rows state a clone size, as once, few, many or a class for expanded clones.

TRBV4-1	TRBJ2-1	.	many	CASSQSGTLLGNEQFF	TGCGCCAGCAGCCAATCCGGGACCCTCCTAGGCAATGAGCAGTTCTTC
TRBV6-5	TRBJ2-1	TRBD2	few	CASQPGRGYNEQFF	TGTGCCAGCCAACCCGGGAGGGGGTACAATGAGCAGTTCTTC
TRBV15	TRBJ2-3	TRBD1	.	CAAGRTGAADTQYF	TGTGCCGCAGGCCGGACAGGGGCCGCAGATACGCAGTATTTT
TRBV7-2	TRBJ1-2	.	many	CASEPEGYDYGYTF	TGTGCCAGCGAACCGGAGGGCTACGACTATGGCTACACCTTC
TRBV4-1	TRBJ1-6	.	.	CASSPVWNSPLHF	TGCGCCAGCAGCCCCGTTTGGAATTCACCCCTCCACTTT
TRBV27	TRBJ1-5	.	.	CASSWGLGNQPQHF	TGTGCCAGCAGTTGGGGTTTGGGCAATCAGCCCCAGCATTTT
TRBV5-1	TRBJ1-1	.	.	CASSSLTGKNTEAFF	TGCGCCAGCAGCTCTCTCACGGGTAAGAACACTGAAGCTTTCTTT
TRBV10-3	TRBJ1-2	.	few	CAITEAPNYGYTF	TGTGCCATCACAGAAGCGCCTAACTATGGCTACACCTTC
TRBV11-2	TRBJ2-1	TRBD2	.	CASSPWYSGGIEQFF	TGTGCCAGCAGCCCGTGGTATAGCGGGGGGATTGAGCAGTTCTTC
TRBV6-1	TRBJ2-5	TRBD1	.	CASSERDRPYQETQYF	TGTGCCAGCAGTGAACGGGACAGGCCGTACCAAGAGACCCAGTACTTC
TRBV6-5	TRBJ2-3	.	.	CASSQRGGFADTQYF	TGTGCCAGCAGTCAGAGGGGGGGGTTCGCAGATACGCAGTATTTT
TRBV27	TRBJ2-5	.	few	CASSLNLGERPQYF	TGTGCCAGCAGTTTAAACCTAGGGGAGAGGCCCCAGTACTTC
TRBV7-2	TRBJ2-5	TRBD2	many	CASSRDYGETQYF	TGTGCCAGCAGCCGGGACTACGGCGAGACCCAGTACTTC
TRBV7-3	TRBJ2-1	TRBD1	few	CASSLGTGGTNEQFF	TGTGCCAGCAGTTTAGGGACAGGGGGTACTAATGAGCAGTTCTTC
TRBV9	TRBJ2-5	TRBD1	.	CASSVRPGGLEETQYF	TGTGCCAGCAGCGTAAGACCAGGGGGCTTAGAAGAGACCCAGTACTTC
TRBV11-2	TRBJ2-3	TRBD1	.	CASSAGTGTSTDTQYF	TGTGCCAGCAGCGCAGGGACAGGGACTAGCACAGATACGCAGTATTTT
TRBV7-9	TRBJ2-2	.	few	CASSPKDRGGTGELFF	TGTGCCAGCAGCCCCAAAGACAGGGGAGGGACCGGGGAGCTGTTTTTT
TRBV20-1	TRBJ2-5	.	.	CSASRVEETQYF	TGCAGTGCTAGTAGAGTGGAAGAGACCCAGTACTTC
TRBV7-8	TRBJ1-1	.	.	CASGPLDSALVLNTEAFF	TGTGCCAGCGGACCCCTGGACAGTGCTTTGGTACTGAACACTGAAGCTTTCTTT
TRBV15	TRBJ2-5	.	.	CATSRDRETQYF	TGTGCCACCAGCAGAGATCGAGAGACCCAGTACTTC
TRBV9	TRBJ2-3	TRBD2	.	CASSVGGARAADTQYF	TGTGCCAGCAGCGTCGGGGGGGCCAGGGCAGCAGATACGCAGTATTTT
TRBV27	TRBJ2-1	TRBD2	few	CASSFGGGQSEQFF	TGTGCCAGCAGTTTCGGGGGGGGCCAGAGTGAGCAGTTCTTC
TRBV20-1	TRBJ1-1	.	many	CSAWDINTEAFF	TGCAGTGCCTGGGACATCAACACTGAAGCTTTCTTT
TRBV27	TRBJ1-5	.	.	CASSPLPNQPQHF	TGTGCCAGCAGTCCCCTCCCCAATCAGCCCCAGCATTTT
TRBV25-1	TRBJ1-1	.	few	CASSELGGNTEAFF	TGTGCCAGCAGTGAATTGGGAGGGAACACTGAAGCTTTCTTT
TRBV29-1	TRBJ2-7	.	.	CSVEDRGYEQYF	TGCAGCGTTGAAGACAGGGGCTACGAGCAGTACTTC
TRBV19	TRBJ1-4	.	few	CASSIWALDEKLFF	TGTGCCAGTAGTATTTGGGCATTGGATGAAAAACTGTTTTTT
TRBV4-1	TRBJ1-2	TRBD1	.	CASSQALADRGHSAYTF	TGCGCCAGCAGCCAAGCCCTGGCGGACAGGGGACATTCGGCCTACACCTTC
TRBV12-3/TRBV12-4	TRBJ2-7	.	many	CASSLGYLSLEEQYF	TGTGCCAGCAGCCTAGGATACCTTAGTCTGGAAGAGCAGTACTTC
TRBV4-1	TRBJ1-2	.	.	CASNPIGFNYGYTF	TGCGCCAGCAACCCGATAGGGTTCAACTATGGCTACACCTTC
TRBV10-3	TRBJ2-7	.	once	CAIRKWQSSYEQYF	TGTGCCATCAGAAAATGGCAGAGCTCCTACGAGCAGTACTTC
TRBV6-5	TRBJ2-3	.	many	CASSSTGRPFTDTQYF	TGTGCCAGCAGTTCAACGGGACGGCCCTTCACAGATACGCAGTATTTT
TRBV28	TRBJ2-1	.	.	CASSFPGPYNEQFF	TGTGCCAGCAGTTTCCCAGGACCTTACAATGAGCAGTTCTTC
TRBV24-1	TRBJ1-3	TRBD1	.	CATSDRQGRSGNTIYF	TGTGCCACCAGTGACCGACAGGGAAGAAGTGGAAACACCATATATTTT
TRBV10-3	TRBJ2-3	TRBD2	.	CAITSPGGGTPSTDTQYF	TGTGCCATCACCTCACCGGGGGGGGGAACCCCGAGCACAGATACGCAGTATTTT
TRBV24-1	TRBJ1-1	.	.	CATSDERGVRAFF	TGTGCCACCAGTGATGAACGGGGGGTTAGAGCTTTCTTT
TRBV7-3	TRBJ2-1	TRBD2	.	CASSLRPILAGGPNEQFF	TGTGCCAGCAGCTTACGCCCGATTCTAGCGGGGGGGCCTAATGAGCAGTTCTTC
TRBV19	TRBJ1-2	TRBD1	.	CASHTGGIGYTF	TGTGCCAGTCATACAGGGGGCATTGGCTACACCTTC
TRBV7-8	TRBJ1-2	.	many	CASSPSGGVDGYTF	TGTGCCAGCAGCCCCTCCGGAGGTGTCGACGGCTACACCTTC
TRBV10-3	TRBJ1-5	.	many	CAISAPGSNQPQHF	TGTGCCATCAGCGCTCCCGGTAGCAATCAGCCCCAGCATTTT